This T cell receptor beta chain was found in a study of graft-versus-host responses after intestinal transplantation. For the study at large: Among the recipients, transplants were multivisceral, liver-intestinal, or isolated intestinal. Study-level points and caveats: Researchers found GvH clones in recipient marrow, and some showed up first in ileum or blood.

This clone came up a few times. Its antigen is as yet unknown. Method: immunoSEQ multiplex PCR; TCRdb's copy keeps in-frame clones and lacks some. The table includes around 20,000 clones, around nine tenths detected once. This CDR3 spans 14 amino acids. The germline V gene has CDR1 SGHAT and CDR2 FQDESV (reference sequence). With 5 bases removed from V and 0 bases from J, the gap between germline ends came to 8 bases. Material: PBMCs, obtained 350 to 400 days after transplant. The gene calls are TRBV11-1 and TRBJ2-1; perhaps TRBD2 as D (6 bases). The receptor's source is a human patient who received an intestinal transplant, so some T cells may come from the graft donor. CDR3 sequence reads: CASSGGTSYNEQFF. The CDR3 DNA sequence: TGTGCCAGCAGCGGGGGGACCTCCTACAATGAGCAGTTCTTC.